This TCR beta chain comes out of a study of blood T cell repertoires in COVID-19 (TCRdb year 2020). Broadly, across the study: Samples covering the acute and convalescent phases of COVID-19 were provided by collaborators in the United States, Italy and Spain. The samples were drawn from two sources: the first 160 participants of the ongoing ImmuneRACE study, and 1,254 subjects contributed by 6 global collaborators. The prospective study material was composed of cDNA or gDNA derived from T cells, B-cell-depleted T cells, or PBMCs. A de-identified subject ID, COVID-19 status, age in years and sex were almost always included in the sample metadata. Where available, HLA class I and class II types were taken from metadata supplied by the sample provider and were not determined by assay-based typing. A freely available public database, intended as a resource for researchers studying the immune response to SARS-CoV-2, is where the repertoires were released. Subjects who had been exposed to COVID-19, were actively infected with it, or had recovered from it provided the deeply sampled blood TCRbeta repertoires that made up the dataset. Overall results and qualifications from the work: How much clinical and demographic metadata was included differed by source and by participant, and the metadata was provided uncurated.

Whole blood was collected in K2EDTA tubes by collaborating institutions according to the institutions' own protocols. For TCRbeta analysis, collaborators shipped samples as frozen whole blood, isolated PBMCs, or DNA extracted from either of those sample types. TCRbeta CDR3 regions were amplified from genomic DNA using the immunoSEQ Assay, a bias-controlled multiplex PCR. The paper's data handling went like this. The number of nucleated cells in each sample was estimated by amplification of reference gene primers within the assay. Sequence reads were collapsed and filtered to measure the absolute abundance of every unique TCRbeta CDR3 rearrangement. For each sample, productive Simpson clonality was calculated as the square root of Simpson's diversity index over productive rearrangements. Held by TCRdb, this immuneACCESS table contains in-frame sequences only and omits some clones. Under half of the omission traces to an unresolved V gene where checked; the cause of the rest is unknown. V and J calls and clone size are given by that table; D and trimming were obtained from the DNA. For this sample the table gives 40,000 to 50,000 clones, of which around 90% were detected only once. The ten largest clones add up to around 20% of the sample.

From the cysteine up to the phenylalanine, the CDR3 has a length of 15 residues. Just CDR3 DNA is preserved here, 45 bases in frame from base 1. Germline trimming: 3 bases from V, 9 bases from J; junction bases outside gene matches: 7. Per the germline V gene (reference sequence), SEHNR is the CDR1 and FQNEAQ is the CDR2. With respect to this clone: The antigen this receptor binds is unknown. Base qualities are not recorded, but no much larger clone differs from it by a single base.

The sequencing sample was made of peripheral blood. Recombination linked TRBV7-9 to TRBJ2-7; TRBD2 aligns with 14 central bases. This TCR derives from a man between 65 and 80 years old with active COVID-19. The CDR3 region: CASSFQGLAGAGQYF. The DNA is as follows: TGTGCCAGCAGCTTTCAGGGACTAGCGGGAGCGGGGCAGTACTTC.